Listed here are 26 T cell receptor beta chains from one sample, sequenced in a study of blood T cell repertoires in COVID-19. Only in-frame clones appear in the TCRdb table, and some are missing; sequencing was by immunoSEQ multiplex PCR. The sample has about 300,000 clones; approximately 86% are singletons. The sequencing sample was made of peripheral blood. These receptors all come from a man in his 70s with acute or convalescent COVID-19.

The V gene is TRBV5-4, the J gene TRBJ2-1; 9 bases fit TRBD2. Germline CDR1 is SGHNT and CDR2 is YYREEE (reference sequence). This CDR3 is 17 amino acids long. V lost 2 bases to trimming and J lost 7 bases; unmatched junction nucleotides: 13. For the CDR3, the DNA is TGTGCCAGCAGCTTTGACGGAGGGGCTAGCGGGAATAATGAGCAGTTCTTC. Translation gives CASSFDGGASGNNEQFF.

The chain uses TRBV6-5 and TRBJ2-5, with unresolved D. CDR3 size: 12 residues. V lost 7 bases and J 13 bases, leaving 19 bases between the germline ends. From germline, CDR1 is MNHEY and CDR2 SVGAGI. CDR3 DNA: TGTGCCAGCAATTCACGAGCCGGCAGGTGGTACTTC. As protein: CASNSRAGRWYF.

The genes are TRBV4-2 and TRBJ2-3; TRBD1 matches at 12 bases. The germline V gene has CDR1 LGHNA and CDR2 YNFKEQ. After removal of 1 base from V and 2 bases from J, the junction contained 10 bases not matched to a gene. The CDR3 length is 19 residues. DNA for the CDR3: TGTGCCAGCAGCCAAGCCTGGGCGGGGACAGGGGGCGACACAGATACGCAGTATTTT. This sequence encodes CASSQAWAGTGGDTDTQYF.

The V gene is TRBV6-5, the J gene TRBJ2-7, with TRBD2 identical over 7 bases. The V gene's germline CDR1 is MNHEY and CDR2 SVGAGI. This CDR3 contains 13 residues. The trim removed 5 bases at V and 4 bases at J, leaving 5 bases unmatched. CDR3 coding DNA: TGTGCCAGCAGTCGACTAGCCCAATACGAGCAGTACTTC. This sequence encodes CASSRLAQYEQYF.

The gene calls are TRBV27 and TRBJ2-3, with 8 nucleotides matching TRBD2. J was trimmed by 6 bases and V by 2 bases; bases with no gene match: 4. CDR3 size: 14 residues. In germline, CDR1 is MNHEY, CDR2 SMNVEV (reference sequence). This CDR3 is CASSLTAGVDTQYF. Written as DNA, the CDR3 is TGTGCCAGCAGTTTAACAGCGGGAGTGGATACGCAGTATTTT.

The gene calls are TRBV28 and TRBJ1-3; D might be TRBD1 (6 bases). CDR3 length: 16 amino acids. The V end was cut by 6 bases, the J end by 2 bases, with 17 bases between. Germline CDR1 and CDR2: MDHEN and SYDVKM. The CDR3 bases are TGTGCCAGCAGGGAATACCCGGACAGCGCTGGAAACACCATATATTTT. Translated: CASREYPDSAGNTIYF.

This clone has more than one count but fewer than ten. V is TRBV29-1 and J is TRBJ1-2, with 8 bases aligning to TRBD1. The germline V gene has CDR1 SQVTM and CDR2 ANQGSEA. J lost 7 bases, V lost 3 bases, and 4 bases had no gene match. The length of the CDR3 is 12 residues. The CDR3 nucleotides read TGCAGCGTTGACGGACAGGGTCGTGGCTACACCTTC. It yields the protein CSVDGQGRGYTF.

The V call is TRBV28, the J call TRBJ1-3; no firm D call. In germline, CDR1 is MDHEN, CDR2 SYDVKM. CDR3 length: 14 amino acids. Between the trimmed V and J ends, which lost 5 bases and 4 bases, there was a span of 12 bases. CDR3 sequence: CASSPNLEGNTIYF. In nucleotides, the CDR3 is TGTGCCAGCAGTCCCAATTTAGAGGGAAACACCATATATTTT.

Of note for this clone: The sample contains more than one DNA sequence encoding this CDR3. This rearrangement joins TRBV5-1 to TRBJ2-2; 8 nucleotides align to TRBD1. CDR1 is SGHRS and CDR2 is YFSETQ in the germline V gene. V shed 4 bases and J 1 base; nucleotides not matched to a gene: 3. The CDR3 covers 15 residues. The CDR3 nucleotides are TGCGCCAGCAGCCTTGGACAGGGGAACACCGGGGAGCTGTTTTTT. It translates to CASSLGQGNTGELFF.

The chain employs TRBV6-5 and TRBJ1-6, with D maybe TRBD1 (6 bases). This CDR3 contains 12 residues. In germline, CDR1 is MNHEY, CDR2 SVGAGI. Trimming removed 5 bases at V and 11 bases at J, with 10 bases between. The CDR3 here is CASSQGSAPLHF. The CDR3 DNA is TGTGCCAGCAGTCAGGGGTCTGCACCCCTCCACTTT.

For the CDR3, the DNA is TGTGCCACCAGCAGAAAAACAGGGGGTTTTTCCTATGGCTACACCTTC. It codes for CATSRKTGGFSYGYTF. The chain employs TRBV15 and TRBJ1-2; 8 bases match TRBD1. The CDR3 totals 16 residues. The germline V gene has CDR1 LNHNV and CDR2 YYDKDF (reference sequence). V was pared by 2 bases and J by 4 bases, with 9 bases of the junction left unmatched.

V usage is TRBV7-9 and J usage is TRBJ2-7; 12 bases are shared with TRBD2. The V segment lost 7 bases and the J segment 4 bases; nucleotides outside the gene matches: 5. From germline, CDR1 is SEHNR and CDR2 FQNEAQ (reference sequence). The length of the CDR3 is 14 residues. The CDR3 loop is CASTSTSGRYEQYF. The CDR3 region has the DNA TGTGCCAGCACCTCGACTAGCGGGAGATACGAGCAGTACTTC.

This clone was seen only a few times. DNA of the CDR3: TGTGCCAGCACCCCCCAGGGCGATGTTGCTGAAGCTTTCTTT. This encodes CASTPQGDVAEAFF. This chain links TRBV6-5 with TRBJ1-1, with D possibly matching TRBD1 (5 bases). From germline, CDR1 is MNHEY and CDR2 SVGAGI. V lost 7 bases, J lost 6 bases, and 18 bases lay in between. This CDR3 spans 14 amino acids.

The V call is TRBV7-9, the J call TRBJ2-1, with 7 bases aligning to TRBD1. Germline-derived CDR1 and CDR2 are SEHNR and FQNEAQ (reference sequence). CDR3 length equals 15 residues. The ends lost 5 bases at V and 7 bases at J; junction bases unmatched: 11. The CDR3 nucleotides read TGTGCCAGCAGCCGTGGACAGGTTCTATCGAATGAGCAGTTCTTC. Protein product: CASSRGQVLSNEQFF.

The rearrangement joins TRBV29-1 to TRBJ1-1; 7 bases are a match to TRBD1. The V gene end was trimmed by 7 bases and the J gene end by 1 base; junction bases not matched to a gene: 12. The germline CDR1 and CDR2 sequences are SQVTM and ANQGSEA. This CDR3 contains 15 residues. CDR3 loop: CSAGRGRFQNTEAFF. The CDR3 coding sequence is TGCAGCGCCGGGAGGGGGCGCTTCCAGAACACTGAAGCTTTCTTT. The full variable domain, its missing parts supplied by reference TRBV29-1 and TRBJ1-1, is SAVISQKPSRDICQRGTSLTIQCQVDSQVTMMFWYRQQPGQSLTLIATANQGSEATYESGFVIDKFPISRPNLTFSTLTVSNMSPEDSSIYLCSAGRGRFQNTEAFFGQGTRLTVV.

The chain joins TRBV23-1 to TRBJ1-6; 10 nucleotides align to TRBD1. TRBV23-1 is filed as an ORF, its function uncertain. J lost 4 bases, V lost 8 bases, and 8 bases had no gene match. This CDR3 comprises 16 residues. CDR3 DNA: TGCGCCAGCCGACCGTGGGGACAGGGGTATAATTCACCCCTCCACTTT. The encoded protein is CASRPWGQGYNSPLHF.

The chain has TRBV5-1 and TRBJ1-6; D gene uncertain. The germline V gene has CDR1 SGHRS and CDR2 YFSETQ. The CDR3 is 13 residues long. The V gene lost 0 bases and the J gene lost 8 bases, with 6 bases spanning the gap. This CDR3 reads CASSLVRDSPLHF. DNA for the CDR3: TGCGCCAGCAGCTTGGTACGGGATTCACCCCTCCACTTT.

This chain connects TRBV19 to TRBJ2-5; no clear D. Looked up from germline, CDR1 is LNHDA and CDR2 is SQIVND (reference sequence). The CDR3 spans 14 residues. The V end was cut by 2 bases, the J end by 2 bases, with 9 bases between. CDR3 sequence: CASSITVSQETQYF. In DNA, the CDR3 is TGTGCCAGTAGTATAACAGTGTCTCAAGAGACCCAGTACTTC. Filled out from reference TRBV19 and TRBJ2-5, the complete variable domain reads DGGITQSPKYLFRKEGQNVTLSCEQNLNHDAMYWYRQDPGQGLRLIYYSQIVNDFQKGDIAEGYSVSREKKESFPLTVTSAQKNPTAFYLCASSITVSQETQYFGPGTRLLVL.

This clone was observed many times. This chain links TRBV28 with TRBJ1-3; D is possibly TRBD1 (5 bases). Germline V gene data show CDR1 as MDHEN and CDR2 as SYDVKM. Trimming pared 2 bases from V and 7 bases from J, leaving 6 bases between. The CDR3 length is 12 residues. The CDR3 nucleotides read TGTGCCAGCAGTTTAAGGGGCAACACCATATATTTT. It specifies CASSLRGNTIYF.

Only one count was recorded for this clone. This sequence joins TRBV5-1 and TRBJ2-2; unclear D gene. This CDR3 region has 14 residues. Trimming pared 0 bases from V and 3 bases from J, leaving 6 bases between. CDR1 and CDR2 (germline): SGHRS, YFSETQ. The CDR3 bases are TGCGCCAGCAGCTTGGATACTTACACCGGGGAGCTGTTTTTT. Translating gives CASSLDTYTGELFF.

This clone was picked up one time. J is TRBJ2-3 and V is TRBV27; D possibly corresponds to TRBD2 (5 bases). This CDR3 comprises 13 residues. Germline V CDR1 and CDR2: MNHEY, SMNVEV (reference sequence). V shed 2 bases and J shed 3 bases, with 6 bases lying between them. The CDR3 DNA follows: TGTGCCAGCAGTTTAGCGGGTACAGATACGCAGTATTTT. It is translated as CASSLAGTDTQYF.

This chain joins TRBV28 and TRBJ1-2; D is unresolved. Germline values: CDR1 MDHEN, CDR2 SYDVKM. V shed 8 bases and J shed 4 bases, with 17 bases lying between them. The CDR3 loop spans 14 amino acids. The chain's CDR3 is CASAKPGNFYGYTF. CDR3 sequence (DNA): TGTGCCAGCGCGAAACCAGGCAACTTCTATGGCTACACCTTC.

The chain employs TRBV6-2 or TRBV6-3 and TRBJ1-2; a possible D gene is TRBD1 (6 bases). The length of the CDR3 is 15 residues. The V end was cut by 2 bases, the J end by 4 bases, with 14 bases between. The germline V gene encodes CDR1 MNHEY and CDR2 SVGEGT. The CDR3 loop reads CASSYLGTRSYGYTF. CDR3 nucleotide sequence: TGTGCCAGCAGTTACCTTGGGACAAGATCCTATGGCTACACCTTC.

CDR3 sequence: CASSRVLAGDGETQYF. CDR3 nucleotides: TGCGCCAGCAGCCGGGTACTAGCGGGGGATGGGGAGACCCAGTACTTC. J is TRBJ2-5 and V is TRBV4-3, with 11 bases lining up with TRBD2. There are 16 residues in the CDR3. With V trimmed by 4 bases and J by 5 bases, 9 bases remained unmatched. Germline V gives CDR1 LGHNA, CDR2 YSLEER.

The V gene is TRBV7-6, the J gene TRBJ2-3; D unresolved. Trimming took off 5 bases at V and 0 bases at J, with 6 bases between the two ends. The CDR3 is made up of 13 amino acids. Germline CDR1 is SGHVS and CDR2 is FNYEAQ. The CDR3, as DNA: TGTGCCAGCAGCCCCTATAGCACAGATACGCAGTATTTT. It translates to CASSPYSTDTQYF.

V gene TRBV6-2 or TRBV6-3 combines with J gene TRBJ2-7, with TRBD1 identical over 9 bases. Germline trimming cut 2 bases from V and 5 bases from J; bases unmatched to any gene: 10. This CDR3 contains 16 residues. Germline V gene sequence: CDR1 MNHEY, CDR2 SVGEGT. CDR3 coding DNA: TGTGCCAGCAGTTACCGCCGGGACAGGGCTCGGGACGAGCAGTACTTC. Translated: CASSYRRDRARDEQYF.